Described below is a single T cell receptor beta chain sequence and its context. What it binds is not known. A multiplex PCR was run with 60 Vbeta primers and 13 Jbeta primers. Clones were sequenced by immunoSEQ multiplex PCR, and TCRdb holds only the in-frame ones, with some missing. The sample consists of about 160,000 clones, roughly 79% of them appearing once. The V gene end was trimmed by 8 bases and the J gene end by 8 bases; junction bases not matched to a gene: 9. The CDR3 sequence is 14 residues long. Germline loops: CDR1 SNHLY, CDR2 FYNNEI. These data belong to a study of cytomegalovirus exposure and HLA in healthy donors. General study findings and limits: Excluded were some V segments that proved indistinguishable, including TRBV6-2 and TRBV6-3. About 90% or about 30% of the time was how often most TCR beta V segments were productive, according to an earlier analysis. From TCR beta sequences, most subjects' HLA-A and HLA-B alleles were reportedly predicted accurately.

Sequencing was carried out using PBMCs. This rearrangement joins TRBV2 to TRBJ1-4; 9 nucleotides align to TRBD1. The sequence was collected from a woman in her 40s in good health and CMV-seropositive. This chain's CDR3 is CASRINRGREKLFF. CDR3 nucleotide sequence: TGTGCCAGCCGGATCAACAGGGGGCGCGAAAAACTGTTTTTT.